These T cell receptor beta chains were read from a single sample in a study of regulatory T cells in long-lasting Graves disease. TCRdb used MiXCR to reprocess the multiplex PCR reads, holding one entry per CDR3 protein. Among some 430,000 distinct CDR3 sequences listed, about 22% were seen once. The sample consisted of peripheral blood mononuclear cells (PBMCs), taken when the disease was refractory, from a patient treated with antithyroid drugs. The source of these receptors is a female donor with Graves disease. Each CDR3 is given with its conserved first and last residue. The D gene is left open where the match is weak. Expanded clones get a size class; other rows say once, few or many, or leave the size out.

D: .
J: TRBJ2-2
V: TRBV10-3
size: few
CDR3: CAIGPDRNTGELFF
DNA: TGTGCCATCGGCCCGGACAGAAACACCGGGGAGCTGTTTTTT

D: TRBD1
J: TRBJ2-2
V: TRBV28
size: many
CDR3: CASRTGYTGELFF
DNA: TGTGCCAGCAGGACAGGGTACACCGGGGAGCTGTTTTTT

D: .
J: TRBJ2-5
V: TRBV4-3
size: .
CDR3: CASSQDWGAGETQYF
DNA: TGCGCCAGCAGCCAAGATTGGGGGGCTGGTGAGACCCAGTACTTC

D: .
J: TRBJ2-6
V: TRBV27
size: few
CDR3: CASRDLGAGANVLTF
DNA: TGTGCCAGCAGGGACTTGGGAGCAGGGGCCAACGTCCTGACTTTC

D: .
J: TRBJ1-1
V: TRBV29-1
size: .
CDR3: CSASGVGAFF
DNA: TGCAGCGCCTCGGGGGTGGGAGCTTTCTTT

D: TRBD2
J: TRBJ2-1
V: TRBV6-1
size: few
CDR3: CASRWTSGSEQFF
DNA: TGTGCCAGCAGGTGGACTAGCGGGAGCGAGCAGTTCTTC

D: .
J: TRBJ1-2
V: TRBV7-8
size: many
CDR3: CASSLAPTAGNGYTF
DNA: TGTGCCAGCAGCTTAGCCCCGACGGCAGGCAATGGCTACACCTTC

D: .
J: TRBJ1-6
V: TRBV7-2
size: many
CDR3: CASSIRWGNSPLHF
DNA: TGTGCCAGCAGCATCCGATGGGGTAATTCACCCCTCCACTTT

D: .
J: TRBJ1-1
V: TRBV30
size: few
CDR3: CAWGVTEAFF
DNA: TGTGCCTGGGGCGTGACTGAAGCTTTCTTT

D: .
J: TRBJ2-7
V: TRBV5-1
size: .
CDR3: CASRPLETGSYEQYF
DNA: TGCGCCAGCCGTCCCTTAGAGACAGGTTCTTACGAGCAGTACTTC

D: TRBD2
J: TRBJ2-7
V: TRBV20-1
size: many
CDR3: CSARAPTSGVRHSYEQYF
DNA: TGCAGTGCTAGAGCTCCGACTAGCGGGGTACGCCACTCCTACGAGCAGTACTTC

D: .
J: TRBJ1-1
V: TRBV27
size: few
CDR3: CASSFDARVGTEAFF
DNA: TGTGCCAGCAGTTTCGACGCGCGGGTGGGCACTGAAGCTTTCTTT

D: .
J: TRBJ2-7
V: TRBV28
size: many
CDR3: CASSLLGVGYEQYF
DNA: TGTGCCAGCAGTCTCTTAGGGGTAGGGTACGAGCAGTACTTC

D: .
J: TRBJ2-5
V: TRBV28
size: .
CDR3: CASSRSGSEKTQYF
DNA: TGTGCCAGCTCTCGAAGCGGTAGTGAAAAGACCCAGTACTTC

D: TRBD2
J: TRBJ2-7
V: TRBV5-1
size: few
CDR3: CASSLDSGGGLEQYF
DNA: TGCGCCAGCAGCTTGGACTCCGGGGGGGGGTTGGAGCAGTACTTC

D: .
J: TRBJ1-3
V: TRBV7-2
size: many
CDR3: CASSLPNLGGFGNTIYF
DNA: TGTGCCAGCAGCTTACCAAATCTCGGTGGATTTGGAAACACCATATATTTT

D: .
J: TRBJ1-2
V: TRBV11-2
size: many
CDR3: CASTSRGLDGYTF
DNA: TGTGCCAGCACCTCCAGAGGGTTGGATGGCTACACCTTC

D: .
J: TRBJ2-7
V: TRBV11-2
size: many
CDR3: CASSLVSRGGSYEQYF
DNA: TGTGCCAGCAGCTTAGTTAGCAGGGGGGGGTCCTACGAGCAGTACTTC

D: .
J: TRBJ2-2
V: TRBV7-9
size: .
CDR3: CASSLGANSNTGELFF
DNA: TGTGCCAGCAGCTTAGGGGCGAACTCGAACACCGGGGAGCTGTTTTTT